This TCR beta chain comes out of a study of neoadjuvant nivolumab and ipilimumab in lung cancer. Only one count was recorded for this clone. Its antigen is unidentified. The length of the CDR3 is 16 residues. The V gene lost 3 bases and the J gene lost 1 base, with 12 bases spanning the gap. From germline, CDR1 is MNHEY and CDR2 SMNVEV (reference sequence). Study observations and caveats: TCR richness and clonality were higher in tumors than adjacent uninvolved lung.

Libraries were prepared by immunoSEQ multiplex PCR; TCRdb keeps only in-frame clonotypes and omits some of them. The sample consists of more than 7,500 clones, 81% of them appearing once. Material: peripheral blood, obtained before neoadjuvant nivolumab, alone or with ipilimumab. The genes are TRBV27 and TRBJ2-2, with TRBD2 as a possible D gene (6 bases). The TCR originated in an adult with non-small cell lung cancer. CDR3 amino acids: CASSLVSGWNTGELFF. CDR3 DNA: TGTGCCAGCAGTTTGGTAAGCGGGTGGAACACCGGGGAGCTGTTTTTT.